This is a list of T cell receptor beta chains from one sample in a study of blood T cell repertoires in COVID-19. The table came from immunoSEQ multiplex PCR; TCRdb's copy has only in-frame clones and leaves some out. The sample consists of about 140,000 clones, about 79% of them appearing once. The sequencing input was PBMCs or T cells enriched from blood (not recorded which). The receptors originated from a woman in her forties or fifties who had recovered from COVID-19. Each CDR3 is given with its conserved first and last residue.

TRBJ1-5,TRBV9,CASSVGGQSGQPQHF
TRBJ2-5,TRBV5-1,CASSPRLAGGRETQYF
TRBJ2-7,TRBV11-2,CASTPSTSGAYEQYF
TRBJ2-5,TRBV5-1,CASSFKETQYF
TRBJ2-1,TRBV27,CASSTTSGLPYNEQFF
TRBJ1-2,TRBV27,CASSFEGSPYGYTF
TRBJ2-1,TRBV29-1,CSVDETGSSYNEQFF
TRBJ2-7,TRBV24-1,CATSDSRDSYEQYF
TRBJ1-2,TRBV29-1,CSVEDSNYGYTF
TRBJ1-4,TRBV19,CASSSQGEEKLFF
TRBJ2-5,TRBV28,CASTGGWGQDF
TRBJ2-3,TRBV5-6,CASSSTTGGGTDTQYF
TRBJ1-1,TRBV7-9,CASSLSGQGARTEAFF
TRBJ1-1,TRBV5-1,CASSPTGVEAFF
TRBJ1-1,TRBV10-1,CASSESEVTEAFF
TRBJ2-5,TRBV5-1,CASSGLAVEETQYF
TRBJ2-1,TRBV12-3/TRBV12-4,CASSFSYNEQFF
TRBJ2-5,TRBV9,CASSVDSGKETQYF
TRBJ2-1,TRBV4-1,CASRPFGLAPYNEQFF
TRBJ1-6,TRBV12-3/TRBV12-4,CASSRQGDSPLHF
TRBJ2-1,TRBV19,CASSIEGGGPYNEQFF
TRBJ2-5,TRBV6-5,CASSSGSGETQYF
TRBJ1-2,TRBV27,CARHCRGRNYGYTF
TRBJ2-5,TRBV5-1,CASSQIRAGGNPETQYF
TRBJ2-3,TRBV4-2,CASSPSTDDTDTQYF
TRBJ1-1,TRBV25-1,CASSEYRVSVNTEAFF
TRBJ2-5,TRBV10-1,CASSEAIAGQETQYF
TRBJ2-5,TRBV6-5,CASSYTGAQYF
TRBJ2-5,TRBV6-5,CASTQGPTTETQYF
TRBJ2-5,TRBV19,CASSRDRASRETQYF
TRBJ2-2,TRBV28,CASSLDSLNTGELFF